The subject of this entry is one T cell receptor beta chain. Deep-level settings were used for running the assay. PBMC DNA, left unsorted, was sequenced on ten immunoSEQ deep assay plates. Original data processing: In the immunoSEQ data, sequences were junction-only and lacked quality scores, so filtering differed. Measured with immunoSEQ multiplex PCR; TCRdb has only the in-frame clones, and not every one. V, J and clone size derive from that table, while D and trimming were established from the DNA sequence. The sample lists fewer than 550,000 clones, almost 80% occurring once. The record originates from a study of shared clonotypes between healthy human individuals. The CDR3 totals 17 residues. CDR1 and CDR2 from the germline V gene are MNHEY and SMNVEV (reference sequence). V dropped 2 bases and J dropped 2 bases, with 19 bases sitting between them.

Sequenced sample: PBMCs. The receptor's source is a woman between 40 and 55 years old in good health. Some clones in this sample may be carry-over from other donors' samples. The rearrangement joins TRBV27 to TRBJ2-7; the D call may be TRBD1 or TRBD2 (5 bases each). The DNA of the CDR3 is TGTGCCAGCAGTTTAAGGCAAACCGGGACGGAACCCTACGAGCAGTACTTC. Its translation is CASSLRQTGTEPYEQYF.